What follows are 31 T cell receptor beta chains derived from one specimen sequenced in a study of breast tumors, draining lymph nodes, adjacent tissues. TCRdb reprocessed the multiplex PCR reads with MiXCR, giving one entry per CDR3 protein. Of tens of thousands of distinct CDR3 sequences listed, over 40% are singletons. The sample taken for sequencing was breast tumor tissue. These receptors all stem from a female donor with breast cancer. Some clones in this sample may be carry-over from other donors' samples.

Only one count was recorded for this clonotype. J is TRBJ2-7 and V is TRBV9; 16 bases fit TRBD2. This CDR3 comprises 16 residues. Germline loops: CDR1 SGDLS, CDR2 YYNGEE. The junction had 2 bases not matched to a gene; V was cut back by 3 bases and J by 2 bases. CDR3 sequence: CASSGGTSGGAYEQYF. CDR3 bases: TGTGCCAGCAGCGGTGGGACTAGCGGGGGGGCCTACGAGCAGTACTTC.

This clonotype is judged medium-sized. The chain is built from TRBV13 and TRBJ2-7; 8 positions match TRBD1. There are 15 residues in the CDR3. The trim removed 1 base at V and 7 bases at J, leaving 9 bases unmatched. Germline V gene sequence: CDR1 PRHDT, CDR2 FYEKMQ (reference sequence). CDR3 bases: TGTGCCAGCAGCTTAGATGGGACAGGTCATCGGGAGCAGTACTTC. Translation: CASSLDGTGHREQYF.

The chain carries TRBV6-5 and TRBJ2-7; TRBD1 aligns across 7 bases. Losses at the gene ends were 3 bases for V and 3 bases for J; bases not matched to a gene: 2. In germline, CDR1 is MNHEY, CDR2 SVGAGI. The CDR3 loop spans 13 amino acids. CDR3 sequence (DNA): TGTGCCAGCAGTTATGCAGGGGGCTACGAGCAGTACTTC. This codes for CASSYAGGYEQYF.

This clonotype was seen many times. V and J are TRBV2 and TRBJ2-1; D is unclear. In germline, CDR1 is SNHLY, CDR2 FYNNEI. Trimming took off 7 bases at V and 5 bases at J, with 6 bases between the two ends. The CDR3 has 11 residues. The CDR3 sequence is CASTRDNEQFF. The CDR3 DNA is TGTGCCAGCACTAGGGACAATGAGCAGTTCTTC. Drawing the rest from reference TRBV2 and TRBJ2-1, the complete variable domain is EPEVTQTPSHQVTQMGQEVILRCVPISNHLYFYWYRQILGQKVEFLVSFYNNEISEKSEIFDDQFSVERPDGSNFTLKIRSTKLEDSAMYFCASTRDNEQFFGPGTRLTVL.

This clonotype was recorded at least ten times. The chain uses TRBV19 and TRBJ1-1; D unresolved. The length of the CDR3 is 13 residues. The germline V and J ends were trimmed by 3 bases and 6 bases, with 11 bases remaining between them. Germline CDR1 LNHDA, CDR2 SQIVND (reference sequence). The DNA of the CDR3 is TGTGCCAGTAGTATGGCCGGTGGGTCTGAAGCTTTCTTT. Residues: CASSMAGGSEAFF.

This clonotype occurred a few times. The chain employs TRBV28 and TRBJ2-1, with 7 nucleotides matching TRBD2. Unmatched junction bases numbered 7, after V lost 3 bases and J lost 8 bases. Germline lookup yields CDR1 MDHEN and CDR2 SYDVKM. The CDR3 runs to 14 residues. The CDR3 nucleotides are TGTGCCAGCAGTTTGGGCGGGAGTAAGGATGAGCAGTTCTTC. Translation: CASSLGGSKDEQFF. Variable domain in full (rest from reference TRBV28 and TRBJ2-1): DVKVTQSSRYLVKRTGEKVFLECVQDMDHENMFWYRQDPGLGLRLIYFSYDVKMKEKGDIPEGYSVSREKKERFSLILESASTNQTSMYLCASSLGGSKDEQFFGPGTRLTVL.

Many counts were recorded for this clonotype. The chain couples TRBV12-3 or TRBV12-4 to TRBJ2-5, with 10 nucleotides matching TRBD1. This CDR3 comprises 15 residues. V was pared by 5 bases and J by 5 bases, with 8 bases of the junction left unmatched. The CDR3 protein is CASSIETGGAETQYF. CDR3 nucleotide sequence: TGTGCCAGCAGTATAGAGACAGGGGGCGCTGAGACCCAGTACTTC.

This clonotype was observed many times. The rearrangement links TRBV5-8 to TRBJ2-7, with D possibly being TRBD1 or TRBD2 (5 bases each). V was trimmed by 4 bases and J by 0 bases, leaving 11 bases between them. The CDR3 has 14 residues. The germline V gene has CDR1 SGHTS and CDR2 YDEGEE. This CDR3 is CASSKRGNSYEQYF. CDR3 DNA: TGTGCCAGCAGCAAGAGGGGTAACTCCTACGAGCAGTACTTC.

V usage is TRBV6-6 and J usage is TRBJ1-3; a possible D gene is TRBD1 (6 bases). Germline CDR1 MNHNY, CDR2 SVGAGI (reference sequence). V lost 6 bases to trimming and J lost 0 bases, with 21 bases between them. This CDR3 region has 18 residues. The CDR3 protein is CASREPGVLLISGNTIYF. DNA of the CDR3: TGTGCCAGCAGGGAACCAGGGGTCCTCCTAATCTCTGGAAACACCATATATTTT.

Ten or more counts support this clonotype. The chain couples TRBV12-3 or TRBV12-4 to TRBJ1-2; 8 nucleotides line up with TRBD1. CDR3 length: 15 residues. Trimming cost V 5 bases and J 9 bases; bases outside gene matches: 14. The CDR3 coding sequence is TGTGCCAGCAGTGATGGACACGGGACAGGTTTAAGCTACACCTTC. Residues: CASSDGHGTGLSYTF.

This clonotype was counted at least ten times. The junction departs from germline at one end; a sequencing error may be responsible. The genes are TRBV30 and TRBJ1-2, with D possibly being TRBD1 (6 bases). CDR1 is GTSNPN, CDR2 SVGIG, per germline (reference sequence). The CDR3 spans 14 residues. In DNA, the CDR3 is TGTACCTGGAGCGAGGGAAGGGGGACCGGTGGCTACACCTTC. Translating it yields CTWSEGRGTGGYTF. Using reference TRBV30 and TRBJ1-2 for the parts outside the CDR3, the full variable domain is SQTIHQWPATLVQPVGSPLSLECTVEGTSNPNLYWYRQAAGRGLQLLFYSVGIGQISSEVPQNLSASRPQDRQFILSSKKLLLSDSGFYLCTWSEGRGTGGYTFGSGTRLTVV.

The chain couples TRBV7-2 to TRBJ2-7, with D possibly TRBD1 on 5 matching bases. CDR3 size: 13 residues. Germline-derived CDR1 and CDR2 are SGHTA and FQGNSA. The ends were cut back, 5 bases at V and 6 bases at J, with 14 bases in the middle. The CDR3 protein is CASSPVLGREQYF. CDR3 sequence (DNA): TGTGCCAGCAGCCCAGTGTTGGGGCGCGAGCAGTACTTC.

This chain joins TRBV20-1 and TRBJ2-7; TRBD2 might be the D (7 bases). Per the germline V gene, CDR1 is DFQATT and CDR2 is SNEGSKA (reference sequence). The CDR3 spans 15 residues. The ends were cut back, 0 bases at V and 2 bases at J, with 14 bases in the middle. The CDR3 DNA is TGCAGTGCTAGAGAATATCAGCGGGACACCTACGAGCAGTACTTC. Protein: CSAREYQRDTYEQYF.

Ten or more counts support this clonotype. The genes are TRBV13 and TRBJ2-7; 11 nucleotides agree with TRBD1. The CDR3 contains 17 residues. The J segment lost 4 bases and the V segment lost 4 bases, leaving 12 bases of the junction unmatched. The germline V gene has CDR1 PRHDT and CDR2 FYEKMQ (reference sequence). In DNA, the CDR3 is TGTGCCAGCAGCTCTCCCCACTTGGACAGGGGGCCATACGAGCAGTACTTC. Translated, it gives CASSSPHLDRGPYEQYF.

This clonotype was observed many times. V is TRBV5-4 and J is TRBJ2-1; tentatively, D is TRBD1 (6 bases). CDR3 size: 13 residues. V lost 1 base and J 9 bases, leaving 11 bases between the germline ends. The germline V gene has CDR1 SGHNT and CDR2 YYREEE (reference sequence). Here the CDR3 DNA reads TGTGCCAGCAGCTTGCAGGGGAGCGGTGAGCAGTTCTTC. It yields the protein CASSLQGSGEQFF.

This clonotype has ten or more counts. The chain carries TRBV10-3 and TRBJ2-2; the match to TRBD1 covers 7 bases. The CDR3 covers 15 residues. The germline V gene has CDR1 ENHRY and CDR2 SYGVKD. After removal of 8 bases from V and 6 bases from J, the junction contained 12 bases not matched to a gene. The CDR3 here is CAIGKEGGASGELFF. CDR3 bases: TGTGCCATCGGGAAGGAAGGGGGCGCCTCCGGGGAGCTGTTTTTT.

The CDR3 here is CASSIGTSGLTDTQYF. As DNA, the CDR3 is TGTGCCAGCAGTATAGGGACTAGCGGTTTAACAGATACGCAGTATTTT. The gene calls are TRBV2 and TRBJ2-3, with 11 positions matching TRBD2. CDR1 and CDR2 from the germline V gene are SNHLY and FYNNEI. This CDR3 is 16 amino acids long. V dropped 5 bases and J dropped 3; count of bases not matched to a gene: 7.

The V call is TRBV19, the J call TRBJ1-6, with D hard to call. The CDR3 runs to 12 residues. Germline V lookup: CDR1 LNHDA, CDR2 SQIVND (reference sequence). V was pared by 11 bases and J by 11 bases, with 16 bases between. The CDR3 protein is CAGKGGNPPLHF. The CDR3 coding sequence is TGTGCCGGTAAAGGCGGGAATCCACCCCTCCACTTT.

Remarks on this clonotype: This CDR3 fails to terminate in the conserved phenylalanine or tryptophan, so it likely reflects a read error. The chain has TRBV9 and TRBJ2-7; 11 bases agree with TRBD2. In germline, CDR1 is SGDLS, CDR2 YYNGEE. The CDR3 is 14 residues long. After removal of 4 bases from V and 6 bases from J, the junction contained 6 bases not matched to a gene. The CDR3, as DNA: TGTGCCAGCAGCCAAACCGGGACTAGCGGCGAGCAGTACCTC. Protein product: CASSQTGTSGEQYL.

This chain connects TRBV10-3 to TRBJ1-6; D call uncertain. Germline CDR1 ENHRY, CDR2 SYGVKD. There are 13 residues in the CDR3. CDR3 bases: TGTGCTAGAGATCAAGGCCGATATTCACCCCTCCACTTT. Protein: CARDQGRYSPLHF.

The chain recombines TRBV10-3 with TRBJ1-4, with a possible D match to TRBD1 (5 bases). The CDR3 is made up of 13 amino acids. V was shortened by 11 bases and J by 7 bases, with 17 bases between the two germline ends. Germline loops: CDR1 ENHRY, CDR2 SYGVKD. The CDR3: CASSGAGSEKLFF. As DNA, the CDR3 is TGTGCCTCATCCGGGGCAGGGAGTGAAAAACTGTTTTTT.

This sequence joins TRBV2 and TRBJ2-7; a weak D match, TRBD2 (6 bases). The CDR3 totals 16 residues. V dropped 1 base and J dropped 1 base, with 14 bases sitting between them. Per germline, CDR1 SNHLY and CDR2 FYNNEI. The CDR3 DNA reads as TGTGCCAGCAGTGAAGGGGTACGGGAGCAGTCCTACGAGCAGTACTTC. This gives the protein CASSEGVREQSYEQYF.

Of note for this clonotype: One end of the junction is discordant with germline, which a read error may explain. The chain carries TRBV6-6 and TRBJ2-1; the match to TRBD1 covers 7 bases. From germline, CDR1 is MNHNY and CDR2 SVGAGI (reference sequence). CDR3 length equals 16 residues. The CDR3 region is CVSSYGLAGGYNEQFF. The CDR3 nucleotides are TGTGTCAGCAGTTACGGTTTGGCAGGGGGTTACAATGAGCAGTTCTTC.

This clonotype was observed a single time. CDR3 sequence (DNA): TGTGCCAGCACCGAGGGGGGCCGTGTGACCCAGTACTTC. The encoded protein is CASTEGGRVTQYF. This chain connects TRBV10-3 to TRBJ2-5; D is tentatively TRBD1 or TRBD2 (6 bases each). The CDR3 runs to 13 residues. The V gene lost 10 bases and the J gene lost 7 bases, with 19 bases spanning the gap. Germline V gene data show CDR1 as ENHRY and CDR2 as SYGVKD.

V usage is TRBV7-2 and J usage is TRBJ2-7; 10 bases agree with TRBD2. CDR3 size: 18 residues. CDR1 and CDR2 from the germline V gene are SGHTA and FQGNSA. V trimming: 5 bases; J trimming: 9 bases; junction bases outside the gene matches: 22. The DNA for the CDR3 is TGTGCCAGCAGCCTAGATGCTAGCGGGAGTGCAATCCCCACCGCGCAGTACTTC. This encodes CASSLDASGSAIPTAQYF.

To note about this clonotype: Germline and junction disagree at one end, which may indicate a read error. The chain recombines TRBV11-1 with TRBJ2-5; the D gene is possibly TRBD2 (5 bases). The CDR3 consists of 14 residues. Per the germline V gene, CDR1 is SGHAT and CDR2 is FQDESV (reference sequence). This chain's CDR3 is CASSEGTAQDTQYF. CDR3 DNA: TGTGCCAGTTCCGAGGGAACGGCCCAAGACACCCAGTACTTC.

Details on this clonotype: Since the CDR3 does not end with the conserved phenylalanine or tryptophan, this likely comes from a read error. The DNA is left out, because the CDR3 cannot be placed on it with certainty; the CDR3 is given as TCRdb lists it. This chain links TRBV7-2 with TRBJ2-5; the D call of TRBD1 is as the table states it, not checked on the DNA. Per the germline V gene, CDR1 is SGHTA and CDR2 is FQGNSA. The CDR3 region is 9 residues in length, termini included. CDR3 loop: CASSLEPGQ.

This clonotype was counted many times. This chain joins TRBV6-5 and TRBJ2-1, with D uncertain. The CDR3 has 14 residues. The germline V gene encodes CDR1 MNHEY and CDR2 SVGAGI. V lost 4 bases to trimming and J lost 1 base, with 8 bases between them. The DNA for the CDR3 is TGTGCCAGCAGTTCGACACCTTCCTACAATGAGCAGTTCTTC. This codes for CASSSTPSYNEQFF.

By sample share, this clonotype is medium-sized (0.01 to 0.1%). The chain links TRBV20-1 to TRBJ2-7; D remains ambiguous. CDR3 size: 13 residues. Trimming cost V 2 bases and J 2 bases, with 10 bases left between them. Germline assignment: CDR1 DFQATT and CDR2 SNEGSKA (reference sequence). The CDR3 DNA is TGCAGTGCTAGATCCCTATGGGCCTACGAGCAGTACTTC. Protein sequence: CSARSLWAYEQYF.

The chain links TRBV7-2 to TRBJ2-1, with D maybe TRBD2 (6 bases). The germline gives CDR1 SGHTA, CDR2 FQGNSA. This CDR3 comprises 12 residues. V lost 10 bases, J lost 9 bases, and 16 bases lay in between. The CDR3 reads CATCQIGGEQFF. CDR3 bases: TGTGCCACCTGCCAGATCGGGGGTGAGCAGTTCTTC.

This sequence joins TRBV6-2 or TRBV6-3 and TRBJ2-7, with 9 bases lining up with TRBD2. The V and J ends lost 7 bases and 5 bases, in that order; junction bases with no gene match: 12. The CDR3 covers 15 residues. Germline V gene lookup returns CDR1 MNHEY and CDR2 SVGEGT. CDR3 amino acids: CASTPSPGLAHEQYF. The CDR3 nucleotides are TGTGCCAGCACCCCTTCCCCGGGACTAGCCCACGAGCAGTACTTC.